These 26 T cell receptor beta chains originate from one sample sequenced in a study of blood T cell repertoires in COVID-19. Profiling relied on immunoSEQ multiplex PCR, and the TCRdb table lists in-frame clones only, not all of them. The profile shows fewer than 400,000 clones, roughly 85% of them singletons. The sample taken for sequencing was PBMCs or T cells enriched from blood (not recorded which). These receptors all come from a man younger than 45 who had recovered from COVID-19.

V usage is TRBV7-2 and J usage is TRBJ2-7; possible D gene TRBD2, 6 bases. The CDR3 runs to 15 residues. The germline V and J ends were trimmed by 1 base and 6 bases, with 16 bases remaining between them. CDR1 SGHTA and CDR2 FQGNSA come from the germline V gene. In DNA form, the CDR3 reads TGTGCCAGCAGCTTAGTCGCGCGGGGAATCTCCGAGCAGTACTTC. This sequence encodes CASSLVARGISEQYF.

V usage is TRBV9 and J usage is TRBJ2-1; the match to TRBD1 covers 8 bases. J lost 8 bases, V lost 5 bases, and 6 bases had no gene match. This CDR3 contains 13 residues. In germline, CDR1 is SGDLS, CDR2 YYNGEE. The CDR3 DNA follows: TGTGCCAGCAGTGTCCAGGGGGCCGATGAGCAGTTCTTC. Protein sequence: CASSVQGADEQFF. Looking up the rest from reference TRBV9 and TRBJ2-1 gives the full variable domain: DSGVTQTPKHLITATGQRVTLRCSPRSGDLSVYWYQQSLDQGLQFLIQYYNGEERAKGNILERFSAQQFPDLHSELNLSSLELGDSALYFCASSVQGADEQFFGPGTRLTVL.

This clone appeared a single time. This chain links TRBV5-1 with TRBJ2-7; maybe TRBD1 (5 bases). V shed 0 bases and J shed 4 bases, with 11 bases lying between them. This CDR3 contains 14 residues. CDR1 and CDR2 (germline): SGHRS, YFSETQ. The CDR3 DNA sequence: TGCGCCAGCAGCTTGGCGCCAGGGCAATACGAGCAGTACTTC. It encodes CASSLAPGQYEQYF.

The V call is TRBV19, the J call TRBJ1-5; D possibly corresponds to TRBD1 (6 bases). CDR1 LNHDA and CDR2 SQIVND come from the germline V gene (reference sequence). The CDR3 has 13 residues. V lost 6 bases and J lost 3, with 9 bases in between. The CDR3 sequence: CASSGDINQPQHF. The CDR3 bases are TGTGCCAGTAGCGGGGACATCAATCAGCCCCAGCATTTT.

V usage is TRBV19 and J usage is TRBJ1-2; D is unclear. Trimming removed 3 bases at V and 1 base at J, with 12 bases between. The CDR3 covers 15 residues. The germline gives CDR1 LNHDA, CDR2 SQIVND (reference sequence). CDR3 in DNA: TGTGCCAGTAGTATCCAAGGACTGATTAACTATGGCTACACCTTC. Protein product: CASSIQGLINYGYTF.

The V gene is TRBV19, the J gene TRBJ1-5; 8 bases match TRBD1. Trimming cost V 3 bases and J 2 bases; bases outside gene matches: 9. This CDR3 contains 17 residues. CDR1 is LNHDA and CDR2 is SQIVND in the germline V gene (reference sequence). The CDR3: CASSMWQGAIGNQPQHF. The CDR3 DNA reads as TGTGCCAGTAGTATGTGGCAGGGGGCGATTGGCAATCAGCCCCAGCATTTT.

The rearrangement joins TRBV19 to TRBJ1-1; D perhaps matches TRBD1 (5 bases). Per germline, CDR1 LNHDA and CDR2 SQIVND (reference sequence). The CDR3 consists of 14 residues. With 4 bases removed from V and 0 bases from J, the gap between germline ends came to 9 bases. This CDR3 is CASSRQFMNTEAFF. DNA for the CDR3: TGTGCCAGTAGTAGACAGTTCATGAACACTGAAGCTTTCTTT.

This clone was found once. The same CDR3 can be traced to other DNA sequences in this sample. This chain joins TRBV9 and TRBJ1-1; D is uncertain. V was cut by 2 bases and J by 0 bases, with 8 bases left in between. CDR1 is SGDLS, CDR2 YYNGEE, per germline. The CDR3 length is 14 residues. The CDR3 reads CASSVSGMNTEAFF. CDR3 nucleotides: TGTGCCAGCAGCGTTTCGGGGATGAACACTGAAGCTTTCTTT.

This sequence joins TRBV4-2 and TRBJ2-1; D remains unclear. The germline V gene has CDR1 LGHNA and CDR2 YNFKEQ. Deletions cut 8 bases from V and 10 bases from J, with 12 bases between. The CDR3 sequence is 11 residues long. The CDR3 DNA follows: TGTGCCAGCTCGGAGCTAAGAGAGCAGTTCTTC. Protein product: CASSELREQFF.

The chain carries TRBV27 and TRBJ2-3, with D tentatively TRBD1 (6 bases). This CDR3 contains 16 residues. Germline V gives CDR1 MNHEY, CDR2 SMNVEV (reference sequence). Deletions cut 5 bases from V and 1 base from J, with 16 bases between. CDR3 residues: CASSPNYRAGTDTQYF. The CDR3 coding sequence is TGTGCCAGCAGTCCAAATTACAGGGCCGGCACAGATACGCAGTATTTT.

The chain is built from TRBV9 and TRBJ2-1; maybe TRBD2 (6 bases). The CDR3 consists of 15 residues. The germline V and J ends were trimmed by 0 bases and 3 bases, with 10 bases remaining between them. In germline, CDR1 is SGDLS, CDR2 YYNGEE. The CDR3 loop is CASSVDRGYYNEQFF. Written as DNA, the CDR3 is TGTGCCAGCAGCGTAGATCGGGGGTACTACAATGAGCAGTTCTTC.

This clone has only one observation. The gene calls are TRBV7-3 and TRBJ1-6; 8 nucleotides agree with TRBD1. The germline V gene has CDR1 SGHTA and CDR2 FQGTGA. Trimming removed 5 bases from V and 7 bases from J; junction bases left unmatched: 4. This CDR3 spans 14 amino acids. CDR3 loop: CASSITGGNSPLHF. CDR3 DNA sequence: TGTGCCAGCAGCATCACAGGGGGGAATTCACCCCTCCACTTT.

This sequence joins TRBV3-1 (or the pseudogene TRBV3-2) and TRBJ2-1; maybe TRBD1 (6 bases). The germline gives CDR1 LGHDT, CDR2 YNNKEL (reference sequence). This CDR3 has 15 residues. Trimming shortened V by 1 base and J by 6 bases, and 13 bases separated the two germline ends. CDR3 DNA sequence: TGTGCCAGCAGCCAAGGAGGGGGTTCGTCCAATGAGCAGTTCTTC. Its translation: CASSQGGGSSNEQFF.

This clone turned up a few times. V is TRBV6-5 and J is TRBJ1-5, with 7 bases fitting TRBD1. CDR1 and CDR2 (germline): MNHEY, SVGAGI. This CDR3 is 14 amino acids long. After removal of 7 bases from V and 1 base from J, the junction contained 4 bases not matched to a gene. CDR3 amino acids: CASTPGGSNQPQHF. DNA of the CDR3: TGTGCCAGCACCCCAGGGGGGAGCAATCAGCCCCAGCATTTT.

The DNA of the CDR3 is TGTGCCAGCACGCAGGGCTCTAACTATGGCTACACCTTC. Translated, it gives CASTQGSNYGYTF. The rearrangement uses TRBV12-3 or TRBV12-4 and TRBJ1-2, with D perhaps TRBD1 (5 bases). The CDR3 extends over 13 amino acids. The V end lost 7 bases, the J end lost 0 bases, and 9 bases lay between the germline ends.

The CDR3 loop is CASSRREGDTQYF. For the CDR3, the DNA is TGTGCCAGCAGCCGAAGGGAGGGGGATACGCAGTATTTT. This rearrangement joins TRBV12-3 or TRBV12-4 to TRBJ2-3, with 7 positions matching TRBD2. The CDR3 spans 13 residues. The ends lost 6 bases at V and 6 bases at J; junction bases unmatched: 6.

The chain combines TRBV2 with TRBJ2-3; the match to TRBD2 covers 7 bases. V lost 2 bases, J lost 3 bases, and 5 bases stayed unmatched. The CDR3 is 15 amino acids. The germline CDR1 and CDR2 sequences are SNHLY and FYNNEI. The CDR3 loop reads CASSESGGGTDTQYF. CDR3 in DNA: TGTGCCAGCAGTGAATCTGGGGGGGGGACAGATACGCAGTATTTT. Together with reference TRBV2 and TRBJ2-3, the CDR3 gives the full variable domain: EPEVTQTPSHQVTQMGQEVILRCVPISNHLYFYWYRQILGQKVEFLVSFYNNEISEKSEIFDDQFSVERPDGSNFTLKIRSTKLEDSAMYFCASSESGGGTDTQYFGPGTRLTVL.

V gene TRBV29-1 combines with J gene TRBJ1-1, with TRBD1 matching over 7 bases. CDR1 and CDR2 from the germline V gene are SQVTM and ANQGSEA. The CDR3 contains 12 residues. V shed 7 bases and J 0 bases; nucleotides not matched to a gene: 2. In nucleotides, the CDR3 is TGCAGCGCCGGACAGGTGAACACTGAAGCTTTCTTT. Translation: CSAGQVNTEAFF.

This clone was seen only a few times. This chain uses TRBV5-8 with TRBJ2-3, with TRBD1 identical over 7 bases. The CDR3 is made up of 15 amino acids. V was clipped by 3 bases and J by 0 bases; unmatched bases: 4. Germline V gene sequence: CDR1 SGHTS, CDR2 YDEGEE. The CDR3 is CASSYGTASTDTQYF. The CDR3 region has the DNA TGTGCCAGCAGCTACGGGACAGCTAGCACAGATACGCAGTATTTT.

CDR3 nucleotides: TGTGCCAGCAGTTACTGGGACAGGAATAATTCACCCCTCCACTTT. It translates to CASSYWDRNNSPLHF. The gene calls are TRBV6-6 and TRBJ1-6; 8 nucleotides line up with TRBD1. Germline CDR1 MNHNY, CDR2 SVGAGI (reference sequence). The CDR3 loop spans 15 amino acids. The V and J ends lost 1 base and 5 bases, in that order; junction bases with no gene match: 1.

The chain joins TRBV5-4 to TRBJ2-3, with D tentatively TRBD1 (5 bases). CDR1 SGHNT and CDR2 YYREEE come from the germline V gene (reference sequence). The CDR3 has 15 amino acids. V shed 1 base and J shed 4 bases, with 13 bases lying between them. CDR3 nucleotides: TGTGCCAGCAGCTTGTGGGGCAAACGTGCAGATACGCAGTATTTT. Encoded protein: CASSLWGKRADTQYF.

The gene calls are TRBV7-2 and TRBJ2-3; TRBD2 matches 8 bases. This CDR3 region has 13 residues. Germline assignment: CDR1 SGHTA and CDR2 FQGNSA. V lost 11 bases, J lost 7 bases, and 11 bases stayed unmatched. The CDR3 DNA follows: TGTGCCTGTGGGGCGGGCGGGGGGAATACGCAGTATTTT. Translated: CACGAGGGNTQYF.

The genes are TRBV19 and TRBJ1-6; D remains unclear. The germline V and J ends were trimmed by 5 bases and 0 bases, with 5 bases remaining between them. The CDR3 sequence is 14 residues long. Germline CDR1 reads LNHDA; CDR2 reads SQIVND (reference sequence). CDR3 amino acids: CASSWSSYNSPLHF. In nucleotides, the CDR3 is TGTGCCAGTAGTTGGAGCTCCTATAATTCACCCCTCCACTTT.

A remark on this clone: At the DNA level, this CDR3 is encoded by other sequences in the same sample as well. V is TRBV5-1 and J is TRBJ2-5; D is perhaps TRBD1 (6 bases). V lost 4 bases and J 2 bases, leaving 9 bases between the germline ends. Germline V CDR1 and CDR2: SGHRS, YFSETQ. The CDR3 contains 13 residues. CDR3 DNA: TGCGCCAGCAGCACTGGACAGCAAGAGACCCAGTACTTC. It yields the protein CASSTGQQETQYF.

The chain couples TRBV2 to TRBJ2-7; the D gene is possibly TRBD1 (5 bases). The CDR3 totals 13 residues. CDR1 and CDR2 from the germline V gene are SNHLY and FYNNEI. V was shortened by 7 bases and J by 6 bases, with 16 bases between the two germline ends. The CDR3 DNA reads as TGTGCCAGCAAAGGACAACATACCGCCGAGCAGTACTTC. Residues: CASKGQHTAEQYF.

This sequence joins TRBV5-5 and TRBJ1-2; D unclear. The V end lost 6 bases, the J end lost 3 bases, and 18 bases lay between the germline ends. This CDR3 has 15 residues. The germline CDR1 and CDR2 sequences are SGHKS and YYEKEE (reference sequence). CDR3 sequence reads: CASTPVGSGDYGYTF. CDR3 DNA sequence: TGTGCCAGCACCCCGGTAGGCAGCGGGGACTATGGCTACACCTTC.